The clone carrying this T cell receptor (beta chain) was seen many times. What it recognizes is unknown. Under 3 months was the duration of disease in ophthalmopathy patients, who also had a Clinical Activity Score of at least 3 and a NOSPECS grade of at least 4. Thyroid ultrasound and orbital computed tomography, with clinical symptoms and serum thyroxine and TRAb, informed diagnoses. These data come from a study of T cells in Graves' hyperthyroidism and ophthalmopathy. Whole-study findings and limits: In validation, the model predicted ophthalmopathy. These predictions came a median roughly 6 months before onset.

This CDR3 region has 15 residues. V shed 3 bases and J 6 bases; nucleotides not matched to a gene: 11. CDR1 and CDR2 (germline): SGHRS, YFSETQ. Amplification yielded TCR beta CDR3 regions, with RNA transcripts as the source. The TCR CDR3 first-round RT-PCR relied on the HTBI primer set. TCRdb recomputed calls from the multiplex PCR reads with MiXCR, one row per CDR3 protein. The repertoire holds hundreds of thousands of distinct CDR3 sequences, with 15% to 20% as singletons. The sequenced sample was blood. This receptor was taken from a middle-aged man with Graves' ophthalmopathy. This chain joins TRBV5-1 and TRBJ2-7; 8 bases align to TRBD2. For the CDR3, the DNA is TGCGCCAGCAGCTCAACACTAGCGGACGCCTCCGAGCAGTACTTC. It specifies CASSSTLADASEQYF.